This T cell receptor beta chain comes out of a study of T-cell reconstitution after alpha-beta-depleted transplantation in children. Whole-study findings and limits: At one year after transplant, newly produced T cells mostly accounted for T-cell counts and diversity.

Many counts were recorded for this clonotype. Its antigen is still unknown. V lost 6 bases and J lost 2; bases outside the gene matches: 2. There are 12 residues in the CDR3. Looked up from germline, CDR1 is DFQATT and CDR2 is SNEGSKA (reference sequence). A TCRbeta library incorporating unique molecular identifiers was prepared. TCRdb re-analysed the PCR reads in MiXCR, keeping a single row per CDR3 protein. The sample consists of fewer than 550,000 distinct CDR3 sequences, about an eighth of them appearing once. The V call is TRBV20-1, the J call TRBJ2-5, with 8 nucleotides matching TRBD2. The receptor was isolated from a female patient aged 2 to 10 who had a stem cell transplant for aplastic anemia, so the T cells may come from the graft donor. Sequences were derived from PBMCs, mostly from graft donor cells, sampled 180 days after TCRalphabeta/CD19-depleted stem cell transplant. CDR3 protein: CSAGGAQETQYF. CDR3 bases: TGCAGTGCCGGGGGGGCTCAAGAGACCCAGTACTTC.